This entry is about one T cell receptor (beta chain). The sample originates from a study of blood T cell repertoires in COVID-19. The protocol was immunoSEQ multiplex PCR, while the TCRdb copy is restricted to in-frame clones and leaves out a portion. The table lists fewer than 250,000 clones, approximately 86% of them singletons. The CDR3 is 16 amino acids. With V trimmed by 5 bases and J by 2 bases, 8 bases remained unmatched. Germline V gene lookup returns CDR1 SNHLY and CDR2 FYNNEI. V usage is TRBV2 and J usage is TRBJ2-3, with 9 bases that match TRBD1. Specimen: peripheral blood. This receptor was obtained from a man between 40 and 49 years old with acute or convalescent COVID-19. The CDR3 protein is CASSPGQGAATDTQYF. The CDR3, as DNA: TGTGCCAGCAGTCCGGGACAGGGTGCCGCCACAGATACGCAGTATTTT.